This paragraph reports one T cell receptor (beta chain). The antigen is undetermined. The CDR3 runs 16 residues. Germline assignment: CDR1 SGHDN and CDR2 FVKESK. V was clipped by 5 bases and J by 7 bases, with 18 bases between them. This sample is part of a study of cytomegalovirus exposure and HLA in healthy donors. This PCR relied on a set of 60 Vbeta primers and 13 Jbeta primers. The table came from immunoSEQ multiplex PCR; TCRdb's copy has only in-frame clones and leaves some out. The data show 150,000 or so clones, around 80% seen once. Broader study findings: Reports indicated that the classifier achieved high specificity and sensitivity in diagnosing cytomegalovirus status. Under in vitro conditions, three CMV-associated chains were confirmed as specific for CMV antigens. The authors later found HLA-associated TCR beta chains more clonally expanded than equally common others. Associated with HLA alleles at 0.05 false discovery rate in a later analysis were some 18,000 TCR beta sequences.

Sequenced input: PBMCs. This sequence was found in a man in his fifties in good health and CMV-seronegative. The chain has TRBV14 and TRBJ1-6; TRBD1 might be the D (5 bases). The chain's CDR3 is CASSEYSGRGNSPLHF. Here the CDR3 DNA reads TGTGCCAGCAGCGAATACTCGGGACGGGGGAATTCACCCCTCCACTTT.